This T cell receptor beta chain stems from a study of blood T cell repertoires in COVID-19. Study information: Whether acute or convalescent, the COVID-19 samples came from the United States, Italy and Spain. In each case, the material was cDNA or gDNA derived from T cells, B-cell-depleted T cells, or PBMCs.

This CDR3 has 17 residues. J was trimmed by 3 bases and V by 0 bases; bases with no gene match: 8. Germline loops: CDR1 MGHRA, CDR2 YSYEKL. Clones were read by immunoSEQ multiplex PCR, and TCRdb kept only the in-frame ones, dropping some. The sample records some 100,000 clones, about nine tenths being singletons. The sequence was collected from a man aged 45-60 years with acute or convalescent COVID-19. The rearrangement uses TRBV4-1 and TRBJ2-5; TRBD2 agrees at 9 bases. The sample consisted of peripheral blood. The CDR3 region has the DNA TGCGCCAGCAGCCAAGAAAGCCTAGCGGGGAGGAAAGAGACCCAGTACTTC. Its protein product is CASSQESLAGRKETQYF.